A single sample is the source of the 22 T cell receptor beta chains below, sequenced in a study of CD8 T cells in ankylosing spondylitis. Antigen specificity for these receptors is unknown. General study points: Ankylosing spondylitis blood appeared to be characterized by a TCR beta motif of eight highly homologous variants.

TCRdb reprocessed the 5' RACE reads with MiXCR, giving one entry per CDR3 protein. Among about 510,000 distinct CDR3 sequences listed, about 5% were seen once. The sample taken for sequencing was blood, either unsorted or a sorted T cell fraction (not recorded which). These receptors were collected from a male donor with ankylosing spondylitis.

This clonotype showed up many times. V gene TRBV20-1 combines with J gene TRBJ2-3; D is undetermined. Germline V gives CDR1 DFQATT, CDR2 SNEGSKA (reference sequence). The CDR3 contains 13 residues. V shed 6 bases and J shed 3 bases, with 13 bases lying between them. The DNA for the CDR3 is TGCAGTGCCATGCCCCGACTTACAGATACGCAGTATTTT. Protein product: CSAMPRLTDTQYF.

This clonotype was picked up a small number of times. V usage is TRBV6-2 or TRBV6-3 and J usage is TRBJ2-1; D not resolved. Germline V gene lookup returns CDR1 MNHEY and CDR2 SVGEGT. The CDR3 length is 14 residues. V shed 5 bases and J shed 8 bases, with 16 bases lying between them. CDR3: CASSPAAPRHEQFF. CDR3 DNA: TGTGCCAGCAGTCCCGCGGCACCCCGGCATGAGCAGTTCTTC.

This clonotype was detected ten times or more. The chain carries TRBV29-1 and TRBJ2-1, with D tentatively TRBD1 or TRBD2 (5 bases each). Germline CDR1 and CDR2: SQVTM and ANQGSEA. The CDR3 covers 14 residues. The germline V and J ends were trimmed by 4 bases and 7 bases, with 17 bases remaining between them. The CDR3 is CSVARDLNWNEQFF. DNA of the CDR3: TGCAGCGTTGCCCGGGACCTCAATTGGAATGAGCAGTTCTTC.

The rearrangement links TRBV5-1 to TRBJ2-7, with D possibly being TRBD1 or TRBD2 (8 bases each). V dropped 4 bases and J dropped 1 base, with 15 bases sitting between them. CDR1 and CDR2 (germline): SGHRS, YFSETQ. CDR3 length: 15 residues. The CDR3 DNA is TGCGCCAGCAGCCGCGGGGGGACAGGATCCTACGAGCAGTACTTC. It translates to CASSRGGTGSYEQYF. The entire variable domain, with the rest obtained from reference TRBV5-1 and TRBJ2-7, is as follows: KAGVTQTPRYLIKTRGQQVTLSCSPISGHRSVSWYQQTPGQGLQFLFEYFSETQRNKGNFPGRFSGRQFSNSRSEMNVSTLELGDSALYLCASSRGGTGSYEQYFGPGTRLTVT.

This clonotype was found many times. The chain carries TRBV7-8 and TRBJ2-5; D is undetermined. This CDR3 is 12 amino acids long. V lost 5 bases, J lost 8 bases, and 12 bases lay in between. The germline V gene encodes CDR1 SGHVS and CDR2 FQNEAQ. The CDR3 sequence: CASSPNLGTQYF. The CDR3 DNA sequence: TGTGCCAGCAGCCCCAATCTCGGAACCCAGTACTTC.

In its sample, this clonotype was seen many times. The chain employs TRBV10-2 and TRBJ2-2, with no clear D. The CDR3 runs 14 residues. The germline V gene encodes CDR1 WSHSY and CDR2 SAAADI. The ends were cut back, 2 bases at V and 3 bases at J, with 7 bases in the middle. CDR3 sequence: CASSEARYTGELFF. The CDR3 region has the DNA TGCGCCAGCAGTGAGGCGCGGTACACCGGGGAGCTGTTTTTT.

Comments on this clonotype: Given a much more abundant clone one base away, this may be a read error. Lacking the conserved final phenylalanine or tryptophan, this CDR3 likely reflects a read error. The gene calls are TRBV12-3 or TRBV12-4 and TRBJ1-1; D uncertain. The CDR3 spans 14 residues. V gave up 7 bases and J gave up 1 base, with 13 bases separating them. CDR3: CASTTVRTNTEAFL. CDR3 DNA: TGTGCCAGCACCACTGTAAGGACGAACACTGAAGCTTTCCTT.

This clonotype was found many times. The CDR3 coding sequence is TGTGCCAGCAGCGTAGGAGGACAGGGTCAAGAGACCCAGTACTTC. Its protein product is CASSVGGQGQETQYF. This chain connects TRBV9 to TRBJ2-5, with 8 bases lining up with TRBD1. V was clipped by 0 bases and J by 2 bases; unmatched bases: 3. The CDR3 totals 15 residues. The V gene's germline CDR1 is SGDLS and CDR2 YYNGEE.

This clonotype was counted ten times or more. The V and J genes are TRBV29-1 and TRBJ1-4, with 7 bases lining up with TRBD1. V lost 6 bases, J lost 4 bases, and 8 bases stayed unmatched. This CDR3 region has 14 residues. Germline loops: CDR1 SQVTM, CDR2 ANQGSEA. The chain's CDR3 is CSVPGTAYNEKLFF. In nucleotides, the CDR3 is TGCAGCGTACCCGGGACAGCTTATAATGAAAAACTGTTTTTT.

This clonotype was seen at least ten times. The rearrangement joins TRBV27 to TRBJ1-4, with a weak D call TRBD1 (5 bases). The V gene lost 6 bases and the J gene lost 1 base, with 9 bases spanning the gap. CDR1 is MNHEY and CDR2 is SMNVEV in the germline V gene (reference sequence). The CDR3 loop spans 14 amino acids. Here the CDR3 DNA reads TGTGCCAGCAGCTTGACAGTAACTAATGAAAAACTGTTTTTT. As protein: CASSLTVTNEKLFF. The variable domain in full, with the rest retrieved from reference TRBV27 and TRBJ1-4, is EAQVTQNPRYLITVTGKKLTVTCSQNMNHEYMSWYRQDPGLGLRQIYYSMNVEVTDKGDVPEGYKVSRKEKRNFPLILESPSPNQTSLYFCASSLTVTNEKLFFGSGTQLSVL.

This clonotype was seen a handful of times. V gene TRBV15 combines with J gene TRBJ2-7; possible D gene TRBD2, 6 bases. This CDR3 has 14 amino acids. Germline V lookup: CDR1 LNHNV, CDR2 YYDKDF (reference sequence). V lost 3 bases and J 5 bases, leaving 14 bases between the germline ends. This CDR3 is CATSSPARTNEQYF. The CDR3 DNA reads as TGTGCCACCAGCAGCCCAGCGCGGACTAACGAGCAGTACTTC.

The table lists this clonotype with a few counts. The rearrangement joins TRBV5-1 to TRBJ2-7; 7 bases are a match to TRBD1. The CDR3 spans 18 residues. CDR1 and CDR2 from the germline V gene are SGHRS and YFSETQ. Trimming at V came to 1 base and at J to 1 base, leaving 14 bases not matched to a gene. CDR3 in DNA: TGCGCCAGCAGCTTGAGGGGCCTTAGGGGGCAAGGATCCTACGAGCAGTACTTC. As protein: CASSLRGLRGQGSYEQYF.

This clonotype appeared many times. The chain recombines TRBV6-1 with TRBJ1-4; D gene uncertain. This CDR3 has 17 amino acids. Trimming removed 6 bases from V and 0 bases from J, with 17 bases in between. Germline CDR1 reads MNHNS; CDR2 reads SASEGT. For the CDR3, the DNA is TGTGCCAGCAGCCTAAAGACGGACTCGGCAACTAATGAAAAACTGTTTTTT. Translation gives CASSLKTDSATNEKLFF.

This clonotype occurred a few times. One end of the junction fails to match germline, which may point to a read error. In nucleotides, the CDR3 is TGTGCTAGCAGCTTAAGTCCTCCATCCGAGCAGTACTTC. As protein: CASSLSPPSEQYF. The genes are TRBV7-7 and TRBJ2-7; D is unclear. The length of the CDR3 is 13 residues. CDR1 and CDR2 (germline): SSHAT, FNYEAQ (reference sequence).

The J gene is TRBJ1-2, the V gene TRBV18, with a weak D call TRBD1 (6 bases). CDR3 length equals 16 residues. Deletions cut 1 base from V and 7 bases from J, with 19 bases between. Germline CDR1 is KGHSH and CDR2 is LQKENI. CDR3 coding DNA: TGTGCCAGCTCACCACGCTACCTCGAACAGGGTCGTGGCTACACCTTC. Its translation is CASSPRYLEQGRGYTF.

This sequence joins TRBV21-1 and TRBJ1-5; the table calls TRBD1, which could not be checked here. TRBV21-1 is classified as a pseudogene. This CDR3 has 15 amino acids. The CDR3 coding sequence is TGTGCCAGCAGCATCCCTTCCGGGACCAATCAGCCCCAGCATTTT. Translation gives CASSIPSGTNQPQHF.

At least ten counts were recorded for this clonotype. The rearrangement links TRBV5-5 to TRBJ2-1, with 7 bases aligning to TRBD2. Germline CDR1 and CDR2: SGHKS and YYEKEE (reference sequence). The junction had 7 bases not matched to a gene; V was cut back by 4 bases and J by 0 bases. This CDR3 has 16 amino acids. The CDR3 sequence: CASSGGVGSSYNEQFF. CDR3 sequence (DNA): TGTGCCAGCAGCGGGGGGGTCGGGAGCTCCTACAATGAGCAGTTCTTC.

This clonotype was seen repeatedly, ten times or more. The rearrangement links TRBV6-2 or TRBV6-3 to TRBJ1-5; D not resolved. The CDR3 runs to 14 residues. The germline V and J ends were trimmed by 2 bases and 9 bases, with 14 bases remaining between them. Germline V gives CDR1 MNHEY, CDR2 SVGEGT. CDR3 protein: CASSYRHPRWPQHF. Here the CDR3 DNA reads TGTGCCAGCAGTTACAGGCACCCCCGGTGGCCCCAGCATTTT.

Ten or more counts support this clonotype. The chain links TRBV27 to TRBJ2-5; 7 nucleotides agree with TRBD1. The CDR3 covers 14 residues. Germline V CDR1 and CDR2: MNHEY, SMNVEV (reference sequence). J gave up 5 bases and V 6 bases, and 9 bases lay outside the gene matches. This CDR3 reads CASSLQGFGETQYF. The CDR3 DNA reads as TGTGCCAGCAGCCTACAGGGGTTCGGGGAGACCCAGTACTTC.

Many counts were recorded for this clonotype. The CDR3 coding sequence is TGCAGTGCCAGATCCTACAGGGGGACAAACAATCAGCCCCAGCATTTT. It specifies CSARSYRGTNNQPQHF. The chain joins TRBV20-1 to TRBJ1-5; 8 nucleotides agree with TRBD1. This CDR3 comprises 16 residues. V lost 6 bases to trimming and J lost 3 bases; unmatched junction nucleotides: 13. Germline V lookup: CDR1 DFQATT, CDR2 SNEGSKA (reference sequence).

This clonotype was found many times. J is TRBJ1-1 and V is TRBV20-1; D is uncertain. This CDR3 comprises 14 residues. V lost 0 bases to trimming and J lost 4 bases, with 12 bases between them. The germline V gene has CDR1 DFQATT and CDR2 SNEGSKA (reference sequence). In DNA, the CDR3 is TGCAGTGCTAGAGAGAATCCGAAAGGCACTGAAGCTTTCTTT. This encodes CSARENPKGTEAFF.

The sample holds many counts of this clonotype. The chain employs TRBV6-5 and TRBJ2-3; D may be TRBD2 (5 bases). The ends were cut back, 6 bases at V and 0 bases at J, with 16 bases in the middle. Germline V gene sequence: CDR1 MNHEY, CDR2 SVGAGI. The CDR3 is 16 residues long. CDR3 residues: CASRSPTGGSTDTQYF. CDR3 sequence (DNA): TGTGCCAGCAGATCCCCAACGGGCGGGAGCACAGATACGCAGTATTTT.